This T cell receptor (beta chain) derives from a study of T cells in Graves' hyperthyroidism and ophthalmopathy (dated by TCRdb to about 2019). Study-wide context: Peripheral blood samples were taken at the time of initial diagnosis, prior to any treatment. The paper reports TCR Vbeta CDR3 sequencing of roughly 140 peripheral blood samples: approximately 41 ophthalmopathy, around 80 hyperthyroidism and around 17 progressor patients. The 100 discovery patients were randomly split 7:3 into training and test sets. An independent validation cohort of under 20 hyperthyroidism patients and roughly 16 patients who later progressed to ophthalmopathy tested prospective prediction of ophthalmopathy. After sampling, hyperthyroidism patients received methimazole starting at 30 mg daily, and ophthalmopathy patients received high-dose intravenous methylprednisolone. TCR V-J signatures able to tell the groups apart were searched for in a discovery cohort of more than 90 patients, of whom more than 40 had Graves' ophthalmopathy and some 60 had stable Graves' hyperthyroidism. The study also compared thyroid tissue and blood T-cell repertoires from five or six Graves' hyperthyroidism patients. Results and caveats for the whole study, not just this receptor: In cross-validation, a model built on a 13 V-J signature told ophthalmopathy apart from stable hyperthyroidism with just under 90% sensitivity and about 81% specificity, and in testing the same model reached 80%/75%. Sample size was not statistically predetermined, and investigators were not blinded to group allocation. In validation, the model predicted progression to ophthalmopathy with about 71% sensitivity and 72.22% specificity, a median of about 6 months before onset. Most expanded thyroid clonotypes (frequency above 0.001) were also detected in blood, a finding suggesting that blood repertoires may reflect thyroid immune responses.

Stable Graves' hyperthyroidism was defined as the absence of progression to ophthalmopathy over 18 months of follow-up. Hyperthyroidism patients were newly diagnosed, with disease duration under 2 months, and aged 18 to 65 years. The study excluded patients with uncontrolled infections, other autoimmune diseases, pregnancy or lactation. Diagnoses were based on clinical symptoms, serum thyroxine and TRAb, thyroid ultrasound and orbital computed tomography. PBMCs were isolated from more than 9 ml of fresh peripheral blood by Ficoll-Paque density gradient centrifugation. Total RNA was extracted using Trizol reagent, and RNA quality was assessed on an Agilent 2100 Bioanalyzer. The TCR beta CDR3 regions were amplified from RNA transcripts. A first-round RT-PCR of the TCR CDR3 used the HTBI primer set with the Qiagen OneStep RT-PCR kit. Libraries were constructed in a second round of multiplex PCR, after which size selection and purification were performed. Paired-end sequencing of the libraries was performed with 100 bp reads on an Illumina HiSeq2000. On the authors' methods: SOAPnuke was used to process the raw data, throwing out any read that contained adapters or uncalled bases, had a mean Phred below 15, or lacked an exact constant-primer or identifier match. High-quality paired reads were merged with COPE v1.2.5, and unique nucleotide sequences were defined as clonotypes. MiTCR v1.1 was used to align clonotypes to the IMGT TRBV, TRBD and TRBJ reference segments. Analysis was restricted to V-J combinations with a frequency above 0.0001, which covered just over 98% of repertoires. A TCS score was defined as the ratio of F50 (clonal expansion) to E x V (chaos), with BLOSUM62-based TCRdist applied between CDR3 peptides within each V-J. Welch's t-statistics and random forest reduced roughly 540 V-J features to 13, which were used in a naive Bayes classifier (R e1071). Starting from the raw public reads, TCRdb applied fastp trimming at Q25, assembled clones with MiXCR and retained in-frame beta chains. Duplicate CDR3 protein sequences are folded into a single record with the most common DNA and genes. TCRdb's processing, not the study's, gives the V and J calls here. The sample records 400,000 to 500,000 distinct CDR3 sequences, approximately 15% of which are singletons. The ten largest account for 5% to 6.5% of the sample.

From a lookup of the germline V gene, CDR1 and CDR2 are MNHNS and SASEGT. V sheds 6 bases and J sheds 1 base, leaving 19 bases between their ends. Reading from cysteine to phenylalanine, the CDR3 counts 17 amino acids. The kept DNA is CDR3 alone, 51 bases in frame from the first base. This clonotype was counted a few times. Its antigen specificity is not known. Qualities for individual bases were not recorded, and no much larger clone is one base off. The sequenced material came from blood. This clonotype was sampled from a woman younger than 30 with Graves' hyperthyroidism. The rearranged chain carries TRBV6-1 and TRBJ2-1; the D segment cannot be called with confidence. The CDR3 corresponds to CASSLFGPNLSYNEQFF. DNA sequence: TGTGCCAGCAGCCTATTCGGTCCCAACCTTTCCTACAATGAGCAGTTCTTC.